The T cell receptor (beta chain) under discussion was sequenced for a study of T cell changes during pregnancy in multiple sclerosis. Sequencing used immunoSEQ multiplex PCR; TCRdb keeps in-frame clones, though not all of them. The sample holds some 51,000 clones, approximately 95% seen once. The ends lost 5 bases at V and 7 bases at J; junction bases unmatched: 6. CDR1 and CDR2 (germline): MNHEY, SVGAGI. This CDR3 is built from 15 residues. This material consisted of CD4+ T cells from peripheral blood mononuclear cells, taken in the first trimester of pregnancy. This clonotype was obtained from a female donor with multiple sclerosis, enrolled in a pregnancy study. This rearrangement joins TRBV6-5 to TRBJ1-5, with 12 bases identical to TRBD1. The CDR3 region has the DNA TGTGCCAGCAGTACCGGGACAGGGGGCTGGCAGCCCCAGCATTTT. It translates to CASSTGTGGWQPQHF.